This T cell receptor (beta chain) was identified during a study of graft-versus-host responses after intestinal transplantation. About the research overall: Recipients had multivisceral, liver-intestinal, or isolated intestinal transplants. Recipients uniformly received anti-thymocyte globulin induction, followed by tacrolimus and steroids for 3 to 4 years. The study's findings and limits: With peak circulating GvH clone levels came an association with early post-transplant HvG declines.

The CDR3 is made up of 13 amino acids. Germline V gene lookup returns CDR1 SNHLY and CDR2 FYNNEI. V lost 7 bases and J 3 bases, leaving 13 bases between the germline ends. Data came from immunoSEQ multiplex PCR; TCRdb stores just in-frame clones and leaves some out. The sample has about 97,000 clones; roughly 90% are singletons. With regard to this clone: What it recognizes is unknown.

The genes are TRBV2 and TRBJ2-7; D is unclear. Sequenced material: PBMCs, taken around 68 weeks after intestinal transplant. This TCR was sampled from a human patient who received an intestinal transplant, so some T cells may come from the graft donor. CDR3 loop: CASTSVGNYEQYF. CDR3 in DNA: TGTGCCAGCACCTCCGTTGGCAACTACGAGCAGTACTTC.